The sample holds one count of the clone carrying this T cell receptor (beta chain). Germline values: CDR1 MNHEY, CDR2 SMNVEV (reference sequence). CDR3 length: 11 amino acids. Trimming took off 4 bases at V and 9 bases at J, with 7 bases between the two ends. This entry is derived from a study of blood T cell repertoires in COVID-19. Study background: COVID-19 samples, acute and convalescent, were from the United States, Italy and Spain. T cells, B-cell-depleted T cells, or PBMCs provided the cDNA or gDNA that served as material.

In the authors' methods: Reference gene primer amplification gave estimated nucleated cell counts. TCRdb's table, derived via immunoSEQ multiplex PCR, lists solely in-frame clones and lacks some. The V and J calls and clone size were taken over from that table, and D and trimming were inferred from the DNA. The sample records 250,000 or so clones, around 86% being singletons. This TCR derives from a middle-aged man with active or convalescent COVID-19. The specimen was peripheral blood. This chain uses TRBV27 with TRBJ2-1, with unresolved D. The CDR3 DNA is TGTGCCAGCAGTTCAACTGGTGAGCAGTTCTTC. Translating it yields CASSSTGEQFF.